This entry lists 8 T cell receptor beta chains sequenced from one sample in a study of T cell responses to AZD1222 COVID-19 vaccine. Only in-frame clones appear in the TCRdb table, and some are missing; sequencing was by immunoSEQ multiplex PCR. The profile shows around 150,000 clones, approximately 85% of them singletons. Source: peripheral blood, taken 28 days after the second dose of the MenACWY control vaccine. The origin of the receptors is an adult who received the MenACWY meningococcal vaccine as a control.

V gene TRBV19 combines with J gene TRBJ2-2; D may be TRBD2 (6 bases). V was pared by 5 bases and J by 4 bases, with 14 bases between. Germline assignment: CDR1 LNHDA and CDR2 SQIVND (reference sequence). The CDR3 is made up of 15 amino acids. DNA of the CDR3: TGTGCCAGTAGTCCCGGAGGGGCGGGCACCGGGGAGCTGTTTTTT. Translated: CASSPGGAGTGELFF.

The CDR3 sequence is CASSQGSGRSGETQYF. CDR3 bases: TGCGCCAGCAGCCAAGGTAGCGGGAGGTCGGGGGAGACCCAGTACTTC. This sequence joins TRBV4-3 and TRBJ2-5, with TRBD2 matching over 10 bases. The CDR3 totals 16 residues. Per germline, CDR1 LGHNA and CDR2 YSLEER. The V and J ends lost 1 base and 5 bases, in that order; junction bases with no gene match: 7.

This chain uses TRBV19 with TRBJ1-1; a weak D match, TRBD1 (6 bases). The CDR3 is 11 residues long. Germline V gives CDR1 LNHDA, CDR2 SQIVND (reference sequence). Written as DNA, the CDR3 is TGTGCTTCGGCAGGGGTCACTGAAGCTTTCTTT. It codes for CASAGVTEAFF. Full variable domain (rest looked up from reference TRBV19 and TRBJ1-1): DGGITQSPKYLFRKEGQNVTLSCEQNLNHDAMYWYRQDPGQGLRLIYYSQIVNDFQKGDIAEGYSVSREKKESFPLTVTSAQKNPTAFYLCASAGVTEAFFGQGTRLTVV.

This sequence joins TRBV5-1 and TRBJ1-1; D is undetermined. The CDR3 runs 13 residues. V was clipped by 2 bases and J by 8 bases, with 13 bases between them. CDR1 is SGHRS, CDR2 YFSETQ, per germline. This CDR3 reads CASSFGGSPEAFF. In DNA form, the CDR3 reads TGCGCCAGCAGCTTTGGAGGCAGCCCCGAAGCTTTCTTT.

CDR3 amino acids: CASSLSRTGELFF. CDR3 DNA sequence: TGTGCCAGCAGTTTATCACGCACCGGGGAGCTGTTTTTT. This rearrangement joins TRBV27 to TRBJ2-2; D is ambiguous. Per germline, CDR1 MNHEY and CDR2 SMNVEV (reference sequence). The CDR3 totals 13 residues. Trimming shortened V by 0 bases and J by 4 bases, and 3 bases separated the two germline ends.

The J gene is TRBJ2-3, the V gene TRBV5-1; no firm D call. The V end was cut by 2 bases, the J end by 1 base, with 5 bases between. Germline-derived CDR1 and CDR2 are SGHRS and YFSETQ. The CDR3 spans 13 residues. In DNA, the CDR3 is TGCGCCAGCAGCTTACGGGGCACAGATACGCAGTATTTT. Translation gives CASSLRGTDTQYF.

The chain uses TRBV4-3 and TRBJ1-2, with 8 bases that match TRBD1. The CDR3 loop spans 16 amino acids. Losses at the gene ends were 6 bases for V and 1 base for J; bases not matched to a gene: 10. Germline-derived CDR1 and CDR2 are LGHNA and YSLEER. Here the CDR3 DNA reads TGCGCCAGCAGTAAAAGATCAGGGGGCGGTAACTATGGCTACACCTTC. This translates into CASSKRSGGGNYGYTF.

The rearrangement uses TRBV5-1 and TRBJ2-1, with TRBD1 as a possible D gene (6 bases). The CDR3 is 15 amino acids. Deletions cut 4 bases from V and 7 bases from J, with 18 bases between. The germline V gene encodes CDR1 SGHRS and CDR2 YFSETQ. The DNA of the CDR3 is TGCGCCAGCAGCCCGGATCTAGGGGGTGATAATGAGCAGTTCTTC. Translating it yields CASSPDLGGDNEQFF.